This entry is about one T cell receptor beta chain. Germline V gene lookup returns CDR1 LGHNT and CDR2 FRNRAP. With 1 base removed from V and 4 bases from J, the gap between germline ends came to 16 bases. The CDR3 runs 16 residues. These data originate in a study of T cell repertoires in cytomegalovirus infection. TCRdb analysed the reads with MiXCR anew, one entry per CDR3 protein. This table holds roughly 600,000 distinct CDR3 sequences, 20% to 25% found once. The TCR was taken from a human donor in good health (CMV status not recorded). Some clones in this sample may be carry-over from other donors' samples. Sequencing was carried out using CD8+ T cells from PBMCs. The chain is built from TRBV12-5 and TRBJ2-5; D unclear. CDR3 sequence reads: CASGLGRLPGRETQYF. CDR3 nucleotide sequence: TGTGCTAGTGGTTTGGGGAGACTTCCCGGACGAGAGACCCAGTACTTC.